This T cell receptor (beta chain) was found in a study of circulating and synovial CD4+ cells in juvenile arthritis. Concerning this clone itself: The target antigen is unknown.

This CDR3 comprises 16 residues. V lost 0 bases, J lost 4 bases, and 15 bases lay in between. Germline assignment: CDR1 KGHSH and CDR2 LQKENI. Profiling relied on immunoSEQ multiplex PCR, and the TCRdb table lists in-frame clones only, not all of them. Among about 36,000 clones listed, approximately 94% were seen once. Overall study results and limits: The pathogenic-like versus bulk T cell difference escaped Vbeta family analysis. T cell genome counts differed by at least an order of magnitude between CPL and CD4 samples. These blood cells shared more CDR3 sequences with synovium than bulk blood. These repertoires were less diverse than bulk blood CD4 repertoires.

Sequenced: CD4+ T cells from blood. The chain couples TRBV18 to TRBJ1-2; maybe TRBD1 (6 bases). The receptor was isolated from a human donor with juvenile idiopathic arthritis. CDR3 protein: CASSPPVGQTVYGYTF. CDR3 nucleotides: TGTGCCAGCTCACCACCGGTAGGACAGACAGTCTATGGCTACACCTTC.